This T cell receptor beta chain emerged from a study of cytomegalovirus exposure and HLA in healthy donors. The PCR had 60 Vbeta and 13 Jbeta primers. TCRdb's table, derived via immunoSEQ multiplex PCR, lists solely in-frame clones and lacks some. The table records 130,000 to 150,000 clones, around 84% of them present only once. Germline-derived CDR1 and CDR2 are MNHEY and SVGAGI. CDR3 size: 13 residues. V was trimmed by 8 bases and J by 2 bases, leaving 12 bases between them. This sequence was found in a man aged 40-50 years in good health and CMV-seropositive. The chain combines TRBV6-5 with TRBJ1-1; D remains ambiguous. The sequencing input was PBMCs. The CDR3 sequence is CASLRGLNTEAFF. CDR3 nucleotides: TGTGCCAGCCTCCGCGGTCTAAACACTGAAGCTTTCTTT.